These T cell receptor beta chains were read from a single sample in a study of identical twins. TCRdb redid the calling of the 5' RACE reads with MiXCR, one entry per CDR3 protein. The table shows under 400,000 distinct CDR3 sequences, with roughly 9% occurring only once. What was sequenced was naive T cells sorted from blood. Receptor source: a woman between 45 and 60 years old in good health. Both conserved end residues are part of each CDR3. D genes are given only for firm matches. A clone size is listed for some rows: how often the clone was seen (once, few, many), or a class if it is expanded.

NA | TRBJ2-2 | NA | TRBV30 | CAWSWTKPGELFF | TGTGCCTGGAGTTGGACTAAACCTGGGGAGCTGTTTTTT
few | TRBJ1-1 | TRBD1 | TRBV29-1 | CSAETGDEAFF | TGCAGCGCCGAGACAGGGGATGAAGCTTTCTTT
NA | TRBJ2-7 | NA | TRBV5-1 | CASSREASYEQYF | TGCGCCAGCAGCAGGGAGGCCTCCTACGAGCAGTACTTC
many | TRBJ2-2 | NA | TRBV7-2 | CASSLLLAAGELFF | TGTGCCAGCAGCTTATTACTAGCCGCCGGGGAGCTGTTTTTT
many | TRBJ2-3 | NA | TRBV5-5 | CASSWEVGHTTDTQYF | TGTGCCAGCAGCTGGGAGGTGGGACATACCACAGATACGCAGTATTTT
many | TRBJ2-2 | NA | TRBV2 | CASNQDRNTGELFF | TGTGCCAGCAATCAAGACAGAAACACCGGGGAGCTGTTTTTT
few | TRBJ1-1 | NA | TRBV19 | CASSLLGVRRTEAFF | TGTGCCAGTTCCCTGTTGGGGGTAAGACGTACTGAAGCTTTCTTT
few | TRBJ1-2 | TRBD1 | TRBV3-1 | CASSQTTGQGFYGYTF | TGTGCCAGCAGCCAAACGACCGGACAGGGCTTCTATGGCTACACCTTC
few | TRBJ2-1 | TRBD2 | TRBV29-1 | CSVEDGPSGHNEQFF | TGCAGCGTTGAAGATGGTCCTAGCGGGCACAATGAGCAGTTCTTC
NA | TRBJ1-1 | NA | TRBV12-3/TRBV12-4 | CASIPVWGRNTEAFF | TGTGCCAGCATCCCGGTTTGGGGTAGGAACACTGAAGCTTTCTTT
few | TRBJ2-6 | NA | TRBV20-1 | CSARAVTSGANVLTF | TGCAGTGCTAGAGCCGTGACCTCTGGGGCCAACGTCCTGACTTTC
many | TRBJ2-7 | TRBD2 | TRBV4-2 | CASSKQGTSAPYEQYF | TGTGCCAGCAGCAAACAAGGGACTAGTGCCCCCTACGAGCAGTACTTC
NA | TRBJ2-1 | TRBD2 | TRBV25-1 | CASTDLAGALPGFF | TGTGCCAGCACGGATCTAGCGGGAGCCCTCCCAGGGTTCTTC
few | TRBJ1-2 | NA | TRBV5-1 | CASSLDSTGGGYTF | TGCGCCAGCAGCTTGGACTCAACCGGAGGCGGCTACACCTTC
NA | TRBJ2-7 | TRBD1 | TRBV7-3 | CASSLGQGSKDEQYF | TGTGCCAGCAGCCTAGGACAGGGGTCTAAGGACGAGCAGTACTTC
once | TRBJ1-2 | NA | TRBV7-9 | CASSPSGGVGYTF | TGTGCCAGCAGCCCCTCGGGCGGAGTAGGCTACACCTTC
NA | TRBJ2-1 | NA | TRBV5-1 | CASSLGTLAPGEQFF | TGCGCCAGCAGCTTGGGAACTCTAGCGCCGGGGGAGCAGTTCTTC
many | TRBJ1-1 | NA | TRBV9 | CASSVEVNTEAFF | TGTGCCAGCAGCGTAGAGGTGAACACTGAAGCTTTCTTT
few | TRBJ2-1 | TRBD2 | TRBV3-1 | CASSQERLADNEQFF | TGTGCCAGCAGCCAGGAGCGGCTAGCGGACAATGAGCAGTTCTTC
few | TRBJ1-2 | NA | TRBV12-3/TRBV12-4 | CASSSFTGLSNYGYTF | TGTGCCAGCAGCTCCTTCACAGGGCTCTCTAACTATGGCTACACCTTC
few | TRBJ2-2 | NA | TRBV9 | CASSARGDGELFF | TGTGCCAGCAGCGCGAGGGGAGACGGGGAGCTGTTTTTT
NA | TRBJ2-2 | NA | TRBV14 | CASSQFRGSSGELFF | TGTGCCAGCAGCCAATTCCGAGGGTCCTCCGGGGAGCTGTTTTTT
NA | TRBJ2-7 | TRBD1 | TRBV27 | CASSPGQGVPRSYEQYF | TGTGCCAGCAGTCCGGGACAGGGTGTCCCGAGATCCTACGAGCAGTACTTC
many | TRBJ1-6 | NA | TRBV5-6 | CASSIGPNGSPLHF | TGTGCCAGCAGCATAGGCCCTAACGGATCACCCCTCCACTTT
few | TRBJ2-2 | TRBD2 | TRBV5-1 | CASSFLAENTGELFF | TGCGCCAGCAGCTTCCTAGCGGAGAACACCGGGGAGCTGTTTTTT
few | TRBJ2-3 | TRBD2 | TRBV5-1 | CASRLAGGADTQYF | TGCGCCAGCAGACTAGCGGGAGGGGCAGATACGCAGTATTTT
NA | TRBJ1-5 | NA | TRBV7-3 | CASSGVNQPQHF | TGTGCCAGCAGCGGGGTCAATCAGCCCCAGCATTTT
few | TRBJ2-7 | TRBD1 | TRBV12-5 | CASEGQALDEQYF | TGTGCTAGTGAGGGACAGGCCCTAGACGAGCAGTACTTC
few | TRBJ2-2 | NA | TRBV2 | CASGAGGLSFGSGELFF | TGTGCCAGCGGAGCTGGGGGACTCTCGTTTGGTTCCGGGGAGCTGTTTTTT
many | TRBJ1-1 | NA | TRBV5-1 | CASSLVRGTEAFF | TGCGCCAGCAGCTTAGTCCGTGGCACTGAAGCTTTCTTT
few | TRBJ1-4 | TRBD1 | TRBV27 | CASSLDPTGVDEKLFF | TGTGCCAGCAGTTTGGACCCGACAGGGGTAGATGAAAAACTGTTTTTT
many | TRBJ2-5 | NA | TRBV12-3/TRBV12-4 | CASSSEETQYF | TGTGCCAGCAGTTCCGAAGAGACCCAGTACTTC
once | TRBJ1-1 | NA | TRBV11-2 | CASTWEGSINTEAFF | TGTGCCAGCACCTGGGAGGGCTCAATCAACACTGAAGCTTTCTTT
NA | TRBJ1-2 | TRBD1 | TRBV29-1 | CSVGTGANYGYTF | TGCAGCGTTGGGACAGGTGCTAACTATGGCTACACCTTC
many | TRBJ2-2 | NA | TRBV20-1 | CSARDPTLTGELFF | TGCAGTGCTAGAGACCCGACTCTAACCGGGGAGCTGTTTTTT
many | TRBJ2-3 | NA | TRBV7-2 | CASSLVTSGTQYF | TGTGCCAGCAGCTTAGTTACAAGTGGTACGCAGTATTTT
many | TRBJ1-5 | NA | TRBV12-3/TRBV12-4 | CASGRDLRPQHF | TGTGCCAGCGGGAGGGACCTTCGGCCCCAGCATTTT
NA | TRBJ1-2 | NA | TRBV5-1 | CASSLLMTAEDGYTF | TGCGCCAGCAGCCTCCTAATGACAGCTGAAGATGGCTACACCTTC
few | TRBJ1-2 | NA | TRBV2 | CASRSDRVNYGYTF | TGTGCCAGCAGATCGGACAGAGTTAACTATGGCTACACCTTC
NA | TRBJ2-3 | NA | TRBV29-1 | CSVHLTTDTQYF | TGCAGCGTTCACCTCACCACAGATACGCAGTATTTT